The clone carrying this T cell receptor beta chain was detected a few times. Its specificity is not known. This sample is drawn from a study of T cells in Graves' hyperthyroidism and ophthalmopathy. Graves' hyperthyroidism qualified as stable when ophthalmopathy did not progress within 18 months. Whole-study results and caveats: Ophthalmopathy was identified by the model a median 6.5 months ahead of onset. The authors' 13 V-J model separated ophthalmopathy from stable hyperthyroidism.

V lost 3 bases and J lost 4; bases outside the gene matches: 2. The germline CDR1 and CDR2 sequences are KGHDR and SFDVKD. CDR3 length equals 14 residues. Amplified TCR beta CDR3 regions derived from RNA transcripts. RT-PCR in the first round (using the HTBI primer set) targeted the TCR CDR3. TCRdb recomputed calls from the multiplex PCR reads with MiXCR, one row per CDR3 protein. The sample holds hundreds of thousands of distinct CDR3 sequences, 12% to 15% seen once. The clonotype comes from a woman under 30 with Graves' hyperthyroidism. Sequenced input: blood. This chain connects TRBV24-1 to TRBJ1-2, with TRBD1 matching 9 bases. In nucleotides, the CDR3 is TGTGCCACCAGTGATAGACAGGGGGTCTATGGCTACACCTTC. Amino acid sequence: CATSDRQGVYGYTF.